This record covers a single T cell receptor beta chain. J gave up 3 bases and V 4 bases, and 12 bases lay outside the gene matches. CDR1 and CDR2 (germline): KGHSH, LQKENI. The CDR3 sequence is 18 residues long. This specimen belongs to a study of blood T cell repertoires in COVID-19. Enrolled during active infection, Seattle patients were then followed longitudinally. TCRdb's table, derived via immunoSEQ multiplex PCR, lists solely in-frame clones and lacks some. The sample has some 240,000 clones, about 90% seen once. This receptor was obtained from a man aged 55 to 70 with COVID-19, enrolled during active disease. Specimen: peripheral blood. This chain joins TRBV18 and TRBJ1-2; 12 bases are shared with TRBD1. As DNA, the CDR3 is TGTGCCAGCTCACGAAACGGCGGGACAGGGGGCTTGGACTATGGCTACACCTTC. Encoded protein: CASSRNGGTGGLDYGYTF.